These 15 T cell receptor beta chains came from one sample sequenced in a study of siplizumab effects on memory and regulatory T cells. The assay was immunoSEQ multiplex PCR, and TCRdb's table has in-frame clones only and misses some. The sample yields around 100,000 clones, roughly 94% seen once. Sequencing input: Tregs sorted from blood. Receptors were obtained from a human donor in good health.

The count of this clone is one. The chain is built from TRBV19 and TRBJ2-5; D remains unclear. V dropped 1 base and J dropped 5 bases, with 11 bases sitting between them. CDR3 size: 14 residues. Looked up from germline, CDR1 is LNHDA and CDR2 is SQIVND (reference sequence). The CDR3 DNA follows: TGTGCCAGTAGTATAGGAAGAACGTGGGAGACCCAGTACTTC. Protein sequence: CASSIGRTWETQYF.

V is TRBV5-1 and J is TRBJ2-1; D is undetermined. Germline CDR1 and CDR2: SGHRS and YFSETQ. This CDR3 has 11 amino acids. Trimming took off 4 bases at V and 4 bases at J, with 3 bases between the two ends. The CDR3 protein is CASSQYNEQFF. The CDR3 DNA is TGCGCCAGCAGCCAGTACAATGAGCAGTTCTTC.

The chain couples TRBV7-9 to TRBJ1-6; D gene ambiguous. The CDR3 totals 16 residues. The V end lost 5 bases, the J end lost 8 bases, and 19 bases lay between the germline ends. CDR1 and CDR2 (germline): SEHNR, FQNEAQ (reference sequence). For the CDR3, the DNA is TGTGCCAGCAGCCGAGGCACAGCGGCTACGCATTCACCCCTCCACTTT. This translates into CASSRGTAATHSPLHF.

The V gene is TRBV28, the J gene TRBJ1-1, with D perhaps TRBD1 (6 bases). Germline assignment: CDR1 MDHEN and CDR2 SYDVKM. The CDR3 contains 15 residues. V dropped 6 bases and J dropped 2 bases, with 16 bases sitting between them. CDR3 sequence: CASRGERTANTEAFF. For the CDR3, the DNA is TGTGCCAGCAGGGGGGAACGGACAGCTAACACTGAAGCTTTCTTT.

Turning to this clone: One end of the junction fails to match germline, which may point to a read error. This specimen includes other DNA sequences encoding the same CDR3. The V and J genes are TRBV5-1 and TRBJ1-1; D unresolved. The CDR3 sequence is 14 residues long. CDR1 is SGHRS and CDR2 is YFSETQ in the germline V gene. CDR3 DNA sequence: TGCGCCAGTAGCTTGGTCCCCAAGAACACTGAAGCTTTCTTT. This sequence encodes CASSLVPKNTEAFF.

This sequence joins TRBV4-1 and TRBJ2-7; D might be TRBD2 (5 bases). CDR1 is MGHRA, CDR2 YSYEKL, per germline. Trimming took off 4 bases at V and 3 bases at J, with 13 bases between the two ends. This CDR3 is built from 14 residues. The DNA for the CDR3 is TGCGCCAGCAGCCCCGTTCAGCGGAACTACGAGCAGTACTTC. It yields the protein CASSPVQRNYEQYF.

The genes are TRBV5-8 and TRBJ1-2, with D tentatively TRBD1 (5 bases). V shed 0 bases and J shed 0 bases, with 12 bases lying between them. Per germline, CDR1 SGHTS and CDR2 YDEGEE. The CDR3 consists of 16 residues. CDR3 sequence (DNA): TGTGCCAGCAGCTTGGCTGAGGGGCTGTCTAACTATGGCTACACCTTC. Translation gives CASSLAEGLSNYGYTF.

The genes are TRBV27 and TRBJ1-4, with D tentatively TRBD1 (5 bases). V was cut by 3 bases and J by 7 bases, with 18 bases left in between. This CDR3 has 16 amino acids. Germline loops: CDR1 MNHEY, CDR2 SMNVEV (reference sequence). The CDR3 reads CASSFWPRGQTEKLFF. In nucleotides, the CDR3 is TGTGCCAGCAGTTTCTGGCCTCGGGGCCAAACTGAAAAACTGTTTTTT.

The chain recombines TRBV18 with TRBJ2-4; TRBD2 matches 13 bases. Germline V CDR1 and CDR2: KGHSH, LQKENI. The CDR3 loop spans 16 amino acids. Trimming cost V 4 bases and J 6 bases; bases outside gene matches: 6. CDR3 in DNA: TGTGCCAGCTCACTTCGGACTAGCGGGAGCATAAACATTCAGTACTTC. As protein: CASSLRTSGSINIQYF.

This chain connects TRBV18 to TRBJ2-7; 9 bases match TRBD2. With V trimmed by 2 bases and J by 5 bases, 4 bases remained unmatched. The V gene's germline CDR1 is KGHSH and CDR2 LQKENI. CDR3 length equals 14 residues. The CDR3 sequence: CASSPGGRGNEQYF. For the CDR3, the DNA is TGTGCCAGCTCACCAGGCGGGAGGGGGAACGAGCAGTACTTC.

The V call is TRBV6-6, the J call TRBJ2-5; 10 bases are a match to TRBD2. The CDR3 totals 15 residues. V was clipped by 3 bases and J by 4 bases; unmatched bases: 5. Germline CDR1 is MNHNY and CDR2 is SVGAGI (reference sequence). CDR3 DNA: TGTGCCAGCAGTTATCGCCTAGCGGGAGTAGAGACCCAGTACTTC. It encodes CASSYRLAGVETQYF.

V usage is TRBV5-1 and J usage is TRBJ2-1; the D is unclear. Trimming took 4 bases from V and 4 from J, leaving 21 bases between them. Germline V lookup: CDR1 SGHRS, CDR2 YFSETQ. The CDR3 length is 17 residues. The CDR3 loop reads CASSRENRPGTYNEQFF. CDR3 DNA: TGCGCCAGCAGCCGAGAGAACCGCCCGGGTACGTACAATGAGCAGTTCTTC.

V and J are TRBV28 and TRBJ1-4; no firm D call. The ends were cut back, 6 bases at V and 7 bases at J, with 9 bases in the middle. The germline V gene has CDR1 MDHEN and CDR2 SYDVKM. The CDR3 contains 12 residues. This CDR3 reads CASSTLGEKLFF. The CDR3 bases are TGTGCCAGCAGCACCCTTGGTGAAAAACTGTTTTTT.

The V and J genes are TRBV5-1 and TRBJ2-7; 14 bases are shared with TRBD2. CDR1 SGHRS and CDR2 YFSETQ come from the germline V gene. J gave up 6 bases and V 5 bases, and 10 bases lay outside the gene matches. This CDR3 comprises 16 residues. The CDR3 reads CASRDGTSGSFLEQYF. CDR3 sequence (DNA): TGCGCCAGCAGGGACGGGACTAGCGGGAGTTTTCTCGAGCAGTACTTC.

The chain has TRBV27 and TRBJ1-4, with 8 bases that match TRBD1. From germline, CDR1 is MNHEY and CDR2 SMNVEV (reference sequence). The CDR3 spans 15 residues. The V segment lost 3 bases and the J segment 8 bases; nucleotides outside the gene matches: 8. This chain's CDR3 is CASSLKDRVGEKLFF. The CDR3 nucleotides are TGTGCCAGCAGTTTGAAGGACAGGGTGGGGGAAAAACTGTTTTTT. Complete variable domain (other parts from reference TRBV27 and TRBJ1-4): EAQVTQNPRYLITVTGKKLTVTCSQNMNHEYMSWYRQDPGLGLRQIYYSMNVEVTDKGDVPEGYKVSRKEKRNFPLILESPSPNQTSLYFCASSLKDRVGEKLFFGSGTQLSVL.